These 25 T cell receptor beta chains share one sample of origin, sequenced in a study of blood T cell repertoires in COVID-19. TCRdb's table, derived via immunoSEQ multiplex PCR, lists solely in-frame clones and lacks some. The sample lists about 100,000 clones, about 91% occurring once. Material for sequencing was peripheral blood. The origin of the receptors is a man aged 45-65 years with acute or convalescent COVID-19.

The chain couples TRBV9 to TRBJ2-7; TRBD1 might be the D (6 bases). Germline CDR1 reads SGDLS; CDR2 reads YYNGEE. The CDR3 sequence is 13 residues long. V was trimmed by 4 bases and J by 4 bases, leaving 12 bases between them. The CDR3 DNA reads TGTGCCAGCAGCAATACTGACAGGTACGAGCAGTACTTC. It is translated as CASSNTDRYEQYF.

The chain links TRBV3-1 (or the pseudogene TRBV3-2) to TRBJ2-7, with D unresolved. This CDR3 comprises 14 residues. The V end lost 4 bases, the J end lost 6 bases, and 16 bases lay between the germline ends. The germline V gene encodes CDR1 LGHDT and CDR2 YNNKEL (reference sequence). The CDR3 is CASSLRIGASEQYF. CDR3 coding DNA: TGTGCCAGCAGCCTCCGAATAGGAGCATCCGAGCAGTACTTC.

The chain couples TRBV10-2 to TRBJ1-6; TRBD1 might be the D (6 bases). Trimming removed 8 bases at V and 7 bases at J, with 18 bases between. This CDR3 comprises 15 residues. CDR1 is WSHSY, CDR2 SAAADI, per germline. The CDR3 loop reads CASRATDRLNSPLHF. The CDR3 DNA reads as TGCGCCAGCCGCGCCACCGACAGGCTAAATTCACCCCTCCACTTT.

The rearrangement uses TRBV13 and TRBJ2-7; perhaps TRBD1 as D (6 bases). CDR1 PRHDT and CDR2 FYEKMQ come from the germline V gene (reference sequence). Between the trimmed V and J ends, which lost 5 bases and 3 bases, there was a span of 11 bases. The CDR3 extends over 13 amino acids. The CDR3 sequence is CASSPEGGYEQYF. Here the CDR3 DNA reads TGTGCCAGCAGCCCTGAAGGGGGCTACGAGCAGTACTTC.

This clone showed up just once. The chain employs TRBV24-1 and TRBJ2-1, with a possible D match to TRBD2 (7 bases). Germline loops: CDR1 KGHDR, CDR2 SFDVKD. CDR3 length: 16 residues. V was cut by 0 bases and J by 3 bases, with 11 bases left in between. Written as DNA, the CDR3 is TGTGCCACCAGTGATTTGAGGGGGGGCGTCTACAATGAGCAGTTCTTC. Its translation: CATSDLRGGVYNEQFF.

The chain links TRBV15 to TRBJ1-2; the D gene is possibly TRBD1 (5 bases). Trimming took 1 base from V and 4 from J, leaving 13 bases between them. Germline values: CDR1 LNHNV, CDR2 YYDKDF (reference sequence). This CDR3 has 15 residues. The CDR3 region is CATSRVGGNPYGYTF. The CDR3 DNA reads TGTGCCACCAGCAGAGTCGGGGGGAATCCCTATGGCTACACCTTC.

The chain uses TRBV9 and TRBJ2-7; unclear D gene. Trimming took 5 bases from V and 4 from J, leaving 4 bases between them. The CDR3 extends over 10 amino acids. Looked up from germline, CDR1 is SGDLS and CDR2 is YYNGEE. The CDR3 DNA reads as TGTGCCAGCAGTCAGTACGAGCAGTACTTC. Translating it yields CASSQYEQYF.

This CDR3 is CASSRSSGGGSTEAFF. DNA for the CDR3: TGTGCCAGTAGTAGGTCCTCCGGTGGCGGTAGCACTGAAGCTTTCTTT. The rearrangement links TRBV19 to TRBJ1-1; D uncertain. This CDR3 has 16 residues. Germline assignment: CDR1 LNHDA and CDR2 SQIVND (reference sequence). V was clipped by 4 bases and J by 4 bases, with 19 bases between them.

This clone occurred once. The chain carries TRBV27 and TRBJ1-2; 7 bases are a match to TRBD1. The trim removed 5 bases at V and 2 bases at J, leaving 8 bases unmatched. Germline V gene sequence: CDR1 MNHEY, CDR2 SMNVEV (reference sequence). The CDR3 length is 15 residues. The CDR3 loop reads CASSQRQGGNYGYTF. In DNA form, the CDR3 reads TGTGCCAGCAGTCAACGACAGGGAGGAAACTATGGCTACACCTTC.

This chain uses TRBV19 with TRBJ2-7, with TRBD1 matching 9 bases. Per germline, CDR1 LNHDA and CDR2 SQIVND (reference sequence). Trimming removed 5 bases from V and 0 bases from J; junction bases left unmatched: 11. The CDR3 covers 17 residues. CDR3 in amino acids: CASSAAGTGTTSYEQYF. CDR3 sequence (DNA): TGTGCCAGTAGTGCCGCAGGGACAGGGACTACCTCCTACGAGCAGTACTTC.

CDR3 amino acids: CASSPGRTGELFF. DNA of the CDR3: TGTGCCAGCAGCCCAGGGCGCACCGGGGAGCTGTTTTTT. The chain combines TRBV7-2 with TRBJ2-2; maybe TRBD1 (5 bases). The length of the CDR3 is 13 residues. V was trimmed by 5 bases and J by 4 bases, leaving 8 bases between them. CDR1 and CDR2 from the germline V gene are SGHTA and FQGNSA. The whole variable domain, remainder taken from reference TRBV7-2 and TRBJ2-2, is GAGVSQSPSNKVTEKGKDVELRCDPISGHTALYWYRQSLGQGLEFLIYFQGNSAPDKSGLPSDRFSAERTGGSVSTLTIQRTQQEDSAVYLCASSPGRTGELFFGEGSRLTVL.

The rearrangement joins TRBV11-3 to TRBJ1-1; weak D call: TRBD1 (5 bases). Germline assignment: CDR1 SGHNT and CDR2 YENEEA. V was trimmed by 4 bases and J by 4 bases, leaving 7 bases between them. This CDR3 comprises 12 residues. The CDR3, as DNA: TGTGCCAGCAGCTCTGGGGCCACTGAAGCTTTCTTT. Its translation is CASSSGATEAFF.

The rearrangement links TRBV24-1 to TRBJ1-2; D call uncertain. Trimming removed 5 bases at V and 3 bases at J, with 6 bases between. Germline-derived CDR1 and CDR2 are KGHDR and SFDVKD. This CDR3 has 12 amino acids. The CDR3: CATSGPDYGYTF. The CDR3 nucleotides read TGTGCCACCAGTGGTCCGGACTATGGCTACACCTTC.

This sequence joins TRBV6-1 and TRBJ2-1, with TRBD1 matching 8 bases. The CDR3 is 15 amino acids. Germline V gives CDR1 MNHNS, CDR2 SASEGT. V was pared by 1 base and J by 7 bases, with 6 bases of the junction left unmatched. CDR3 nucleotides: TGTGCCAGCAGTGAAGATGGACAGGGTAAGAATGAGCAGTTCTTC. Amino acid sequence: CASSEDGQGKNEQFF.

V gene TRBV11-2 combines with J gene TRBJ1-1, with no clear D. The germline V gene has CDR1 SGHAT and CDR2 FQNNGV. The CDR3 has 14 amino acids. With 0 bases removed from V and 5 bases from J, the gap between germline ends came to 10 bases. The CDR3 protein is CASSLEAPKTEAFF. The CDR3 DNA reads TGTGCCAGCAGCTTAGAGGCCCCGAAGACTGAAGCTTTCTTT.

The rearrangement uses TRBV27 and TRBJ2-5, with no clear D. V shed 4 bases and J shed 4 bases, with 16 bases lying between them. Germline assignment: CDR1 MNHEY and CDR2 SMNVEV (reference sequence). This CDR3 region has 15 residues. CDR3 bases: TGTGCCAGCAGTTCCCCCGGAAGGCGGCGAGAGACCCAGTACTTC. The encoded protein is CASSSPGRRRETQYF.

This rearrangement joins TRBV7-2 to TRBJ1-5; D remains unclear. Trimming took off 5 bases at V and 1 base at J, with 6 bases between the two ends. Per germline, CDR1 SGHTA and CDR2 FQGNSA. The CDR3 has 13 residues. The CDR3 nucleotides are TGTGCCAGCAGCCCGGGAAGCAATCAGCCCCAGCATTTT. Amino acids: CASSPGSNQPQHF.

The chain employs TRBV3-1 (or the pseudogene TRBV3-2) and TRBJ1-5, with D unresolved. This CDR3 is 14 amino acids long. Looked up from germline, CDR1 is LGHDT and CDR2 is YNNKEL (reference sequence). Between the trimmed V and J ends, which lost 1 base and 6 bases, there was a span of 10 bases. Here the CDR3 reads CASSQAGEGQPQHF. The CDR3 region has the DNA TGTGCCAGCAGCCAAGCTGGCGAGGGTCAGCCCCAGCATTTT.

The chain couples TRBV12-3 or TRBV12-4 to TRBJ1-2, with D perhaps TRBD1 (6 bases). The V and J ends lost 6 bases and 6 bases respectively, with 14 bases between them. CDR3 length equals 13 residues. In nucleotides, the CDR3 is TGTGCCAGCAGCCGAGGGACAAGAGATGGCTACACCTTC. It specifies CASSRGTRDGYTF.

The chain uses TRBV19 and TRBJ2-7; D is possibly TRBD1 (7 bases). The CDR3 runs 16 residues. The germline V and J ends were trimmed by 5 bases and 2 bases, with 19 bases remaining between them. Germline CDR1 reads LNHDA; CDR2 reads SQIVND (reference sequence). The CDR3 coding sequence is TGTGCCAGTAGTGGGGCAGGGGGGCTCCAAGCCTACGAGCAGTACTTC. Its translation: CASSGAGGLQAYEQYF.

The chain is built from TRBV2 and TRBJ1-4; no reliable D call. Germline V gene data show CDR1 as SNHLY and CDR2 as FYNNEI. V lost 3 bases, J lost 3 bases, and 11 bases lay in between. The CDR3 length is 15 residues. This chain's CDR3 is CASSDLGGPNEKLFF. The CDR3 bases are TGTGCCAGCAGTGACCTCGGAGGCCCTAATGAAAAACTGTTTTTT.

V and J are TRBV10-3 and TRBJ2-7; TRBD1 matches 9 bases. The J segment lost 3 bases and the V segment lost 3 bases, leaving 6 bases of the junction unmatched. From germline, CDR1 is ENHRY and CDR2 SYGVKD. The CDR3 contains 15 residues. The CDR3 loop reads CAISDLGQGGYEQYF. CDR3 in DNA: TGTGCCATCAGTGACCTGGGACAGGGAGGCTACGAGCAGTACTTC.

The chain recombines TRBV6-5 with TRBJ1-1, with no clear D. Trimming shortened V by 6 bases and J by 1 base, and 9 bases separated the two germline ends. Germline CDR1 and CDR2: MNHEY and SVGAGI. CDR3 size: 13 residues. The CDR3 DNA reads TGTGCCAGCAGCGGGAATTCGAACACTGAAGCTTTCTTT. Translation gives CASSGNSNTEAFF.

CDR3 sequence reads: CASSTAGGDYGYTF. CDR3 bases: TGTGCCAGTAGTACGGCAGGGGGAGACTATGGCTACACCTTC. V gene TRBV19 combines with J gene TRBJ1-2, with TRBD1 identical over 7 bases. This CDR3 is 14 amino acids long. Trimming removed 4 bases from V and 3 bases from J; junction bases left unmatched: 5. Looked up from germline, CDR1 is LNHDA and CDR2 is SQIVND (reference sequence).

The chain is built from TRBV2 and TRBJ2-3; 8 bases are shared with TRBD1. The CDR3 spans 14 residues. Trimming removed 2 bases from V and 7 bases from J; junction bases left unmatched: 5. The germline V gene has CDR1 SNHLY and CDR2 FYNNEI. CDR3 sequence reads: CASSETRGQNTQYF. The DNA for the CDR3 is TGTGCCAGCAGTGAAACCAGGGGGCAGAATACGCAGTATTTT.